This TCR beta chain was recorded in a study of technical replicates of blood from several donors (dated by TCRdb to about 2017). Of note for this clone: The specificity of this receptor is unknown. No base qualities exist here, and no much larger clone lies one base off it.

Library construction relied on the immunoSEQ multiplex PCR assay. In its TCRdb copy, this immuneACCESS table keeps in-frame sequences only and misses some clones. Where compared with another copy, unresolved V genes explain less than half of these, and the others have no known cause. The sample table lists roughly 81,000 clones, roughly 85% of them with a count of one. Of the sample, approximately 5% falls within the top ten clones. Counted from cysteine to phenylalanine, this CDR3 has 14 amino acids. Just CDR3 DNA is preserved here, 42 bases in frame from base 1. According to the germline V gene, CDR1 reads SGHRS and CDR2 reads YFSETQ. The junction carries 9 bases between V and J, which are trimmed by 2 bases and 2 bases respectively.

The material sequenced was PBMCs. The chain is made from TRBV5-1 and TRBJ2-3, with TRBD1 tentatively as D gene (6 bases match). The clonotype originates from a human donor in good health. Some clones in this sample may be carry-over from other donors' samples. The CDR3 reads CASSFRDNTDTQYF. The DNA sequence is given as TGCGCCAGCAGCTTCCGGGACAACACAGATACGCAGTATTTT.